These 2 T cell receptor beta chains came from one sample sequenced in a study of blood T cell repertoires in COVID-19. The method was immunoSEQ multiplex PCR; TCRdb's version includes in-frame clones alone and lacks a portion of them. Of roughly 430,000 clones listed, approximately 88% were seen once; the top ten hold 2% to 2.5%. Sequencing was done on a sample of PBMCs or T cells enriched from blood (not recorded which). The receptors derive from a woman aged 40 to 50 with acute COVID-19.

This chain links TRBV14 with TRBJ2-3, with D unclear. This CDR3 has 14 amino acids. Germline CDR1 and CDR2: SGHDN and FVKESK. Trimming removed 3 bases at V and 0 bases at J, with 7 bases between. The CDR3 DNA follows: TGTGCCAGCAGCCACCCCGGGAGCACAGATACGCAGTATTTT. It specifies CASSHPGSTDTQYF.

The chain couples TRBV27 to TRBJ1-4, with TRBD1 identical over 7 bases. Germline loops: CDR1 MNHEY, CDR2 SMNVEV (reference sequence). This CDR3 spans 13 amino acids. The V segment lost 0 bases and the J segment 12 bases; nucleotides outside the gene matches: 4. CDR3 loop: CASSLSLRGELFF. The CDR3 DNA reads as TGTGCCAGCAGTTTATCCCTCAGGGGGGAACTGTTTTTT.